Given below is one TCR beta chain in context. Its antigen target is currently unknown. The input lacks base qualities; no much larger clone sits a single base away. V drops 2 bases and J drops 5 bases, leaving 18 bases in between. Measured from the cysteine to the phenylalanine, the CDR3 is 16 residues long. This entry keeps only the CDR3 DNA: 48 bases, framed from base 1. The germline V gene yields MRHNA for CDR1 and SNTAGT for CDR2. The cohort comprised 39 patients with surgically resected non-small-cell lung cancer who had both primary tumor and brain metastasis specimens. Tumor specimens were archival formalin-fixed, paraffin-embedded tissues. This entry comes from a study of brain metastases from non-small cell lung cancer (dated by TCRdb to between 2018 and 2020). Context from the whole study: In non-small-cell lung cancer patients, the researchers characterized the immune microenvironment of brain metastases and primary tumors that had been resected as matched pairs. Results and caveats for the whole study, not just this receptor: Compared with the matched primary tumors, T-cell clones appeared to be expanded in more than 50% of brain metastases. Paired brain metastases and primary tumors largely shared TCR repertoires, although T-cell densities in the metastases were sparse. T-cell infiltration was lower in brain metastases than in primary tumors (P < 0.001).

To prepare the library, the immunoSEQ multiplex PCR assay was applied. T-cell receptor beta chain repertoire sequencing was performed alongside a 770-gene immune expression panel. TCRdb re-hosts the immuneACCESS table, in-frame sequences only. Its copies lack some clones; in the studies checked, an unresolved V gene accounts for under half of them, and the cause for the rest is not known. The sample table records roughly 15,000 clones; around 81% of these occur just once. In total, the top ten clones hold around 7.6% of the sample. The chain links TRBV6-4 with TRBJ1-2; the D gene is unclear. The clonotype originates from a donor aged 40 or over with non-small cell lung cancer. Input material: primary lung tumor tissue. The sample's cell subset or site label is to be understood as: primary lung tumor paired with brain metastasis. For the CDR3, the sequence is CASSDTPQSLWYGYTF. The DNA sequence reads TGTGCCAGCAGTGACACACCCCAATCTCTATGGTATGGCTACACCTTC.